The 4 T cell receptor beta chains in this list originate from one sample, sequenced in a study of T cell responses to AZD1222 COVID-19 vaccine. Libraries were prepared by immunoSEQ multiplex PCR; TCRdb keeps only in-frame clonotypes and omits some of them. The profile covers roughly 100,000 clones, with around nine tenths appearing a single time and around 2.7% taken by the ten largest. Sequences were derived from peripheral blood, sampled on day 0 of AZD1222 vaccination. Source of these receptors: an adult in good health.

The chain uses TRBV7-9 and TRBJ1-1; 8 nucleotides match TRBD1. The CDR3 has 18 residues. Unmatched junction bases numbered 22, after V lost 6 bases and J lost 7 bases. Germline CDR1 and CDR2: SEHNR and FQNEAQ (reference sequence). The CDR3: CASSIKRGQANQMIEAFF. CDR3 DNA: TGTGCCAGCAGTATAAAGAGGGGACAGGCTAATCAAATGATTGAAGCTTTCTTT.

The chain recombines TRBV30 with TRBJ1-4, with 11 positions matching TRBD1. V dropped 3 bases and J dropped 1; count of bases not matched to a gene: 13. The CDR3 has 19 residues. Germline V gives CDR1 GTSNPN, CDR2 SVGIG (reference sequence). CDR3 protein: CAWSPIGDRGFGTNEKLFF. CDR3 nucleotide sequence: TGTGCCTGGAGCCCAATAGGGGACAGGGGGTTTGGAACTAATGAAAAACTGTTTTTT.

The genes are TRBV4-2 and TRBJ2-2; D call uncertain. Trimming removed 3 bases at V and 5 bases at J, with 16 bases between. The CDR3 covers 16 residues. Germline V gene lookup returns CDR1 LGHNA and CDR2 YNFKEQ. CDR3 coding DNA: TGTGCCAGCAGCCAGCCGACTCCGATGAAGACCGGGGAGCTGTTTTTT. Protein product: CASSQPTPMKTGELFF.

V usage is TRBV4-2 and J usage is TRBJ2-3; possibly TRBD1 for D (6 bases). Trimming stripped 2 bases from V and 7 bases from J, with 16 bases between. The CDR3 loop spans 15 amino acids. The V gene's germline CDR1 is LGHNA and CDR2 YNFKEQ. DNA of the CDR3: TGTGCCAGCAGCCAACCACAGGGTATCGTGAATACGCAGTATTTT. Translation: CASSQPQGIVNTQYF.